The 12 T cell receptor beta chains reported below all come from one sample, sequenced in a study of OX40 agonist ivuxolimab in advanced cancers. Library preparation used the immunoSEQ multiplex PCR assay. TCRdb holds this immuneACCESS table with in-frame rearrangements only. Some clones are missing; in checked studies, unresolved V genes explain under half, and the rest has no known cause. This sample gives 65,000 to 85,000 clones in total; roughly 92% of them show up just once. Over 0.6% of the sample rests with the top ten. Specimen: CD4+ or CD8+ T cells sorted from blood, collected in a trial of the OX40 agonist ivuxolimab. The origin of the receptors is an adult with an advanced solid tumor such as melanoma, head and neck, liver or kidney cancer.

V is TRBV19 and J is TRBJ2-1, with 9 bases aligning to TRBD2. CDR1 is LNHDA and CDR2 is SQIVND in the germline V gene (reference sequence). The CDR3 consists of 16 residues. The trim removed 7 bases at V and 3 bases at J, leaving 10 bases unmatched. CDR3 DNA sequence: TGTGCCAGTACCCCTCCCCTAGCGGGACTCTACAATGAGCAGTTCTTC. Its protein product is CASTPPLAGLYNEQFF.

V gene TRBV7-8 combines with J gene TRBJ2-1; 9 bases match TRBD2. The CDR3 has 15 amino acids. The trim removed 5 bases at V and 4 bases at J, leaving 6 bases unmatched. The germline V gene encodes CDR1 SGHVS and CDR2 FQNEAQ. The CDR3 loop is CASSPSAGGYNEQFF. CDR3 coding DNA: TGTGCCAGCAGCCCCTCAGCGGGGGGTTACAATGAGCAGTTCTTC. The full variable domain, in which reference TRBV7-8 and TRBJ2-1 provide the parts outside the CDR3, is GAGVSQSPRYKVAKRGQDVALRCDPISGHVSLFWYQQALGQGPEFLTYFQNEAQLDKSGLPSDRFFAERPEGSVSTLKIQRTQQEDSAVYLCASSPSAGGYNEQFFGPGTRLTVL.

The V and J genes are TRBV19 and TRBJ2-6, with D perhaps matching TRBD1 or TRBD2 (5 bases each). Trimming cost V 7 bases and J 0 bases, with 13 bases left between them. The CDR3 totals 16 residues. The germline gives CDR1 LNHDA, CDR2 SQIVND (reference sequence). CDR3 bases: TGTGCCAGTACTACGGGGCTCACCTCTGGGGCCAACGTCCTGACTTTC. It is translated as CASTTGLTSGANVLTF.

The J gene is TRBJ2-6, the V gene TRBV10-3; TRBD2 might be the D (7 bases). Germline CDR1 ENHRY, CDR2 SYGVKD. The CDR3 runs 15 residues. Trimming cost V 8 bases and J 2 bases, with 13 bases left between them. Here the CDR3 reads CAIRGASAGANVLTF. The CDR3 coding sequence is TGTGCCATCCGGGGGGCTAGCGCTGGGGCCAACGTCCTGACTTTC.

This chain links TRBV6-1 with TRBJ1-1; D might be TRBD1 (6 bases). The CDR3 is 14 amino acids. Germline CDR1 is MNHNS and CDR2 is SASEGT. V lost 2 bases to trimming and J lost 5 bases, with 12 bases between them. DNA for the CDR3: TGTGCCAGCAGTGAATGGGGGGGCCGGACTGAAGCTTTCTTT. Amino acids: CASSEWGGRTEAFF.

The J gene is TRBJ2-3, the V gene TRBV5-1; 9 bases line up with TRBD2. CDR1 and CDR2 (germline): SGHRS, YFSETQ. The CDR3 spans 16 residues. V dropped 5 bases and J dropped 0; count of bases not matched to a gene: 7. This chain's CDR3 is CASRNSGGPSTDTQYF. CDR3 DNA sequence: TGCGCCAGCAGAAATAGCGGGGGCCCTAGCACAGATACGCAGTATTTT.

The genes are TRBV4-1 and TRBJ2-7; 10 bases line up with TRBD1. This CDR3 comprises 15 residues. Germline-derived CDR1 and CDR2 are MGHRA and YSYEKL. Trimming cost V 5 bases and J 1 base; bases outside gene matches: 5. The CDR3 region is CASSEGQGPSYEQYF. DNA for the CDR3: TGCGCCAGCAGCGAGGGACAGGGGCCATCCTACGAGCAGTACTTC.

The V gene is TRBV18, the J gene TRBJ1-1; no definite D call. This CDR3 is built from 13 residues. The V gene lost 6 bases and the J gene lost 1 base, with 9 bases spanning the gap. CDR1 KGHSH and CDR2 LQKENI come from the germline V gene. The CDR3 loop is CASSVTENTEAFF. The CDR3 DNA reads as TGTGCCAGCTCCGTGACTGAGAACACTGAAGCTTTCTTT.

This chain joins TRBV6-1 and TRBJ2-5; TRBD1 matches at 8 bases. Germline assignment: CDR1 MNHNS and CDR2 SASEGT. Trimming cost V 2 bases and J 7 bases; bases outside gene matches: 6. The CDR3 is made up of 14 amino acids. CDR3 coding DNA: TGTGCCAGCAGTGAAATGACAGGGGTCACGACCCAGTACTTC. Translated, it gives CASSEMTGVTTQYF.

The chain carries TRBV25-1 and TRBJ2-3; 12 nucleotides line up with TRBD2. There are 16 residues in the CDR3. CDR1 is MGHDK and CDR2 is SYGVNS in the germline V gene. The junction had 3 bases not matched to a gene; V was cut back by 1 base and J by 4 bases. The CDR3 coding sequence is TGTGCCAGCAGTGAATGGGCTAGCGGGGGGGCAGATACGCAGTATTTT. As protein: CASSEWASGGADTQYF.

The chain employs TRBV18 and TRBJ2-6; TRBD1 is a possible D gene (6 bases). This CDR3 contains 15 residues. V was shortened by 8 bases and J by 0 bases, with 11 bases between the two germline ends. Germline assignment: CDR1 KGHSH and CDR2 LQKENI. The CDR3 loop is CASQIQGSGANVLTF. The DNA of the CDR3 is TGTGCCAGCCAGATACAGGGCTCTGGGGCCAACGTCCTGACTTTC.

The chain joins TRBV20-1 to TRBJ2-1; no definite D call. Germline CDR1 DFQATT, CDR2 SNEGSKA (reference sequence). The CDR3 has 11 residues. The V end lost 1 base, the J end lost 7 bases, and 5 bases lay between the germline ends. The CDR3 spells CSARGLNEQFF. CDR3 nucleotide sequence: TGCAGTGCTAGAGGGTTGAATGAGCAGTTCTTC.